This T cell receptor (beta chain) was found in a study of early T cells in non-severe SARS-CoV-2 infection. Trimming removed 5 bases at V and 3 bases at J, with 16 bases between. Germline lookup yields CDR1 SGHTA and CDR2 FQGNSA. The CDR3 has 15 residues. Molecules of cDNA were individually given unique molecular identifiers that were attached to them. TCRdb re-derived calls from the 5' RACE reads in MiXCR, one entry per CDR3 protein. The sample shows around 46,000 distinct CDR3 sequences, 5.6% of them seen only once. In this sample, this clonotype turned up many times. The sequencing sample was made of whole blood. The TCR comes from an adult who was a healthcare worker with PCR-confirmed SARS-CoV-2 infection or an uninfected control (not recorded which). The V call is TRBV7-2, the J call TRBJ2-5; D unresolved. The DNA of the CDR3 is TGTGCCAGCAGCCACGACTTTTGGGTCAAAGAGACCCAGTACTTC. Translating gives CASSHDFWVKETQYF.